The 23 T cell receptor beta chains below all came from one sample that was sequenced in a study of naive CD8 T cells in extremely preterm neonates. Profiling relied on immunoSEQ multiplex PCR, and the TCRdb table lists in-frame clones only, not all of them. The data show 6,500 to 9,000 clones, with about 98% seen just once and about 0.3% held by the top ten. Sequencing input: naive CD8+ T cells from blood. These receptor sequences come from a human donor in good health.

The gene calls are TRBV9 and TRBJ1-5; TRBD1 is a possible D gene (5 bases). CDR1 and CDR2 (germline): SGDLS, YYNGEE. V was shortened by 1 base and J by 7 bases, with 9 bases between the two germline ends. The CDR3 spans 13 residues. CDR3 in amino acids: CASSVRGGQPQHF. CDR3 coding DNA: TGTGCCAGCAGCGTAAGGGGCGGCCAGCCCCAGCATTTT.

The chain couples TRBV7-9 to TRBJ1-1; D possibly corresponds to TRBD1 (6 bases). Germline V gives CDR1 SEHNR, CDR2 FQNEAQ (reference sequence). The CDR3 has 13 residues. Trimming left V 4 bases short and J 7 bases short, with 13 bases between. CDR3: CASSSPRTDEAFF. As DNA, the CDR3 is TGTGCCAGCAGCTCCCCGAGGACAGATGAAGCTTTCTTT.

The chain employs TRBV9 and TRBJ2-7; D is possibly TRBD2 (6 bases). The ends were cut back, 4 bases at V and 6 bases at J, with 14 bases in the middle. Germline V gene data show CDR1 as SGDLS and CDR2 as YYNGEE. The CDR3 is 13 residues long. CDR3: CASSLGLGGEQYF. The CDR3 region has the DNA TGTGCCAGCAGCCTCGGACTGGGGGGCGAGCAGTACTTC. Drawing the rest from reference TRBV9 and TRBJ2-7, the complete variable domain is DSGVTQTPKHLITATGQRVTLRCSPRSGDLSVYWYQQSLDQGLQFLIQYYNGEERAKGNILERFSAQQFPDLHSELNLSSLELGDSALYFCASSLGLGGEQYFGPGTRLTVT.

CDR3 sequence reads: CASSSSWREEDTEAFF. DNA for the CDR3: TGTGCCAGCAGCTCGTCGTGGAGGGAAGAGGACACTGAAGCTTTCTTT. This chain joins TRBV7-9 and TRBJ1-1; D unresolved. The germline V gene has CDR1 SEHNR and CDR2 FQNEAQ (reference sequence). V was pared by 4 bases and J by 3 bases, with 18 bases between. This CDR3 is 16 amino acids long.

The rearrangement joins TRBV6-5 to TRBJ2-2, with a weak D call TRBD2 (6 bases). V was shortened by 2 bases and J by 4 bases, with 11 bases between the two germline ends. Germline V gives CDR1 MNHEY, CDR2 SVGAGI. CDR3 size: 15 residues. The CDR3 DNA follows: TGTGCCAGCAGTTACGACCCGGGAGCCACCGGGGAGCTGTTTTTT. Translated, it gives CASSYDPGATGELFF.

The V and J genes are TRBV23-1 and TRBJ1-6; TRBD1 agrees at 8 bases. TRBV23-1 is an ORF, with its function uncertain. The CDR3 sequence is 17 residues long. With V trimmed by 2 bases and J by 5 bases, 8 bases remained unmatched. Here the CDR3 reads CASSQHPPGQDNSPLHF. The CDR3 bases are TGCGCCAGCAGTCAACATCCCCCGGGACAGGATAATTCACCCCTCCACTTT.

The CDR3 DNA reads TGTGCCAGCAGTTTGATCCGGGAAACCCTGATATACGAGCAGTACTTC. Translated, it gives CASSLIRETLIYEQYF. The chain couples TRBV27 to TRBJ2-7; possible D gene TRBD2, 5 bases. Trimming removed 3 bases from V and 4 bases from J, with 19 bases in between. This CDR3 has 16 amino acids. Germline CDR1 MNHEY, CDR2 SMNVEV (reference sequence).

The rearrangement uses TRBV7-8 and TRBJ1-2, with D possibly TRBD1 on 5 matching bases. Germline V gene data show CDR1 as SGHVS and CDR2 as FQNEAQ. This CDR3 contains 14 residues. V gave up 2 bases and J gave up 6 bases, with 13 bases separating them. CDR3 sequence reads: CASSLWAGVDGYTF. In DNA, the CDR3 is TGTGCCAGCAGCTTATGGGCGGGGGTGGATGGCTACACCTTC. Full variable domain (remainder filled in from reference TRBV7-8 and TRBJ1-2): GAGVSQSPRYKVAKRGQDVALRCDPISGHVSLFWYQQALGQGPEFLTYFQNEAQLDKSGLPSDRFFAERPEGSVSTLKIQRTQQEDSAVYLCASSLWAGVDGYTFGSGTRLTVV.

The chain has TRBV30 and TRBJ2-2; tentatively, D is TRBD1 (5 bases). The germline V and J ends were trimmed by 0 bases and 0 bases, with 11 bases remaining between them. Per germline, CDR1 GTSNPN and CDR2 SVGIG (reference sequence). The CDR3 is 16 amino acids. The CDR3 sequence is CAWSVQLGANTGELFF. As DNA, the CDR3 is TGTGCCTGGAGTGTACAGCTAGGGGCGAACACCGGGGAGCTGTTTTTT.

The V and J genes are TRBV28 and TRBJ1-1, with a possible D match to TRBD1 (5 bases). V was cut by 3 bases and J by 1 base, with 6 bases left in between. The CDR3 totals 13 residues. Germline V gives CDR1 MDHEN, CDR2 SYDVKM. CDR3 sequence: CASSLGPNTEAFF. CDR3 DNA: TGTGCCAGCAGTTTGGGGCCGAACACTGAAGCTTTCTTT.

V usage is TRBV10-2 and J usage is TRBJ1-1, with a weak D call TRBD1 (5 bases). The CDR3 runs to 14 residues. V was shortened by 2 bases and J by 2 bases, with 9 bases between the two germline ends. Germline CDR1 and CDR2: WSHSY and SAAADI. The CDR3 is CASSETGKNTEAFF. In DNA form, the CDR3 reads TGCGCCAGCAGTGAGACAGGCAAAAACACTGAAGCTTTCTTT.

The chain couples TRBV25-1 to TRBJ1-1; D gene unclear. CDR3 size: 11 residues. Trimming shortened V by 5 bases and J by 4 bases, and 5 bases separated the two germline ends. CDR1 MGHDK and CDR2 SYGVNS come from the germline V gene. The CDR3 nucleotides are TGTGCCAGCAGTTATTCCACTGAAGCTTTCTTT. This codes for CASSYSTEAFF.

Comments on this clone: The junction and the germline gene differ at one end; a read error may be behind it. The chain combines TRBV7-7 with TRBJ1-1; 7 nucleotides agree with TRBD1. CDR1 and CDR2 from the germline V gene are SSHAT and FNYEAQ (reference sequence). The CDR3 consists of 13 residues. DNA of the CDR3: TGTGCTAGCAGCTTAACAGGGGACACTGAAGCTTTCTTT. Protein: CASSLTGDTEAFF.

The chain couples TRBV9 to TRBJ2-7; D is possibly TRBD2 (6 bases). The CDR3 has 15 residues. Germline lookup yields CDR1 SGDLS and CDR2 YYNGEE. The V end lost 0 bases, the J end lost 2 bases, and 12 bases lay between the germline ends. CDR3 sequence: CASSVGSGFPYEQYF. As DNA, the CDR3 is TGTGCCAGCAGCGTAGGAAGCGGGTTCCCCTACGAGCAGTACTTC.

The chain carries TRBV7-9 and TRBJ2-1, with TRBD1 identical over 8 bases. Germline lookup yields CDR1 SEHNR and CDR2 FQNEAQ (reference sequence). Trimming removed 3 bases from V and 2 bases from J; junction bases left unmatched: 3. CDR3 length: 15 residues. In DNA, the CDR3 is TGTGCCAGCAGCTTCCCGGACAGGGCCTACAATGAGCAGTTCTTC. This gives the protein CASSFPDRAYNEQFF. Combining the CDR3 with reference TRBV7-9 and TRBJ2-1 gives the whole variable domain DTGVSQNPRHKITKRGQNVTFRCDPISEHNRLYWYRQTLGQGPEFLTYFQNEAQLEKSRLLSDRFSAERPKGSFSTLEIQRTEQGDSAMYLCASSFPDRAYNEQFFGPGTRLTVL.

V is TRBV9 and J is TRBJ2-1; D may be TRBD1 (6 bases). Germline CDR1 SGDLS, CDR2 YYNGEE. V shed 3 bases and J shed 1 base, with 14 bases lying between them. The CDR3 sequence is 16 residues long. The CDR3 loop is CASSETDRWSYNEQFF. The CDR3 DNA follows: TGTGCCAGCAGCGAAACCGACAGGTGGTCCTACAATGAGCAGTTCTTC.

This chain joins TRBV7-9 and TRBJ2-5, with 16 bases fitting TRBD2. The germline V gene has CDR1 SEHNR and CDR2 FQNEAQ (reference sequence). V shed 2 bases and J 3 bases; nucleotides not matched to a gene: 9. The CDR3 is 19 amino acids. The CDR3 nucleotides read TGTGCCAGCAGCTTACCTGCCGGGACTAGCGGGAGGGCCGAAGAGACCCAGTACTTC. Residues: CASSLPAGTSGRAEETQYF.

The V gene is TRBV30, the J gene TRBJ2-7; TRBD2 aligns across 9 bases. Looked up from germline, CDR1 is GTSNPN and CDR2 is SVGIG (reference sequence). Trimming at V came to 5 bases and at J to 3 bases, leaving 2 bases not matched to a gene. This CDR3 spans 12 amino acids. The CDR3 is CAWERGDYEQYF. CDR3 nucleotides: TGTGCCTGGGAGCGGGGGGACTACGAGCAGTACTTC.

In its sample, this clone was seen a few times. This chain connects TRBV9 to TRBJ2-7; perhaps TRBD2 as D (5 bases). The CDR3 is 14 residues long. Per the germline V gene, CDR1 is SGDLS and CDR2 is YYNGEE. Trimming pared 4 bases from V and 0 bases from J, leaving 11 bases between. The CDR3 loop is CASSFSVSSYEQYF. CDR3 bases: TGTGCCAGCAGCTTTAGCGTTTCCTCCTACGAGCAGTACTTC.

The genes are TRBV28 and TRBJ1-2; D may be TRBD1 (5 bases). V lost 4 bases, J lost 2 bases, and 11 bases lay in between. Per germline, CDR1 MDHEN and CDR2 SYDVKM. The CDR3 consists of 14 residues. The chain's CDR3 is CASSSYRQNYGYTF. CDR3 sequence (DNA): TGTGCCAGCAGTTCCTATCGACAGAACTATGGCTACACCTTC.

The chain combines TRBV5-6 with TRBJ2-1, with 9 nucleotides matching TRBD1. Germline lookup yields CDR1 SGHDT and CDR2 YYEEEE. This CDR3 comprises 16 residues. The junction had 10 bases not matched to a gene; V was cut back by 2 bases and J by 7 bases. DNA for the CDR3: TGTGCCAGCAGCTTTCTGGTGGGGACAGGGAGGAATGAGCAGTTCTTC. Amino acids: CASSFLVGTGRNEQFF.

This clone was counted a single time. The gene calls are TRBV27 and TRBJ1-1, with a weak D call TRBD1 (6 bases). This CDR3 is built from 14 residues. CDR1 is MNHEY and CDR2 is SMNVEV in the germline V gene (reference sequence). V shed 6 bases and J shed 6 bases, with 17 bases lying between them. CDR3 DNA: TGTGCCAGCAGCCCCACTGGGACATCAGCTGAAGCTTTCTTT. Its translation: CASSPTGTSAEAFF.

J is TRBJ1-1 and V is TRBV7-3, with no clear D. Germline V gene data show CDR1 as SGHTA and CDR2 as FQGTGA. The V end lost 0 bases, the J end lost 3 bases, and 5 bases lay between the germline ends. The CDR3 sequence is 13 residues long. In DNA, the CDR3 is TGTGCCAGCAGCTTAACCCCAGACACTGAAGCTTTCTTT. As protein: CASSLTPDTEAFF.